The 5 T cell receptor beta chains below were found in one sample sequenced in a study of T cell responses to AZD1222 COVID-19 vaccine. Measured with immunoSEQ multiplex PCR; TCRdb has only the in-frame clones, and not every one. Counted here are about 110,000 clones, approximately 90% occurring once; the ten biggest clones make up around 8.4%. Sequencing used peripheral blood, obtained on day 0 of AZD1222 vaccination. These receptors all stem from an adult in good health.

The gene calls are TRBV5-1 and TRBJ2-2; D perhaps matches TRBD1 (6 bases). The CDR3 is 16 residues long. V was shortened by 4 bases and J by 0 bases, with 13 bases between the two germline ends. Germline-derived CDR1 and CDR2 are SGHRS and YFSETQ. This CDR3 is CASSTLTGANTGELFF. CDR3 bases: TGCGCCAGCAGCACCCTGACAGGAGCGAACACCGGGGAGCTGTTTTTT.

This chain connects TRBV9 to TRBJ1-5; possible D gene TRBD1, 6 bases. Trimming took off 2 bases at V and 4 bases at J, with 16 bases between the two ends. Looked up from germline, CDR1 is SGDLS and CDR2 is YYNGEE. The CDR3 has 16 amino acids. Here the CDR3 reads CASSVSPGASNQPQHF. The CDR3 region has the DNA TGTGCCAGCAGCGTCAGTCCGGGGGCCTCTAATCAGCCCCAGCATTTT.

Only one count was recorded for this clone. The chain combines TRBV29-1 with TRBJ2-7; tentatively, D is TRBD2 (6 bases). V lost 5 bases to trimming and J lost 3 bases, with 17 bases between them. Germline-derived CDR1 and CDR2 are SQVTM and ANQGSEA. The length of the CDR3 is 14 residues. As DNA, the CDR3 is TGCAGCGTTCCAAACGGGACTTTAATCTACGAGCAGTACTTC. This translates into CSVPNGTLIYEQYF.

This clone was counted once. This chain uses TRBV3-1 (or the pseudogene TRBV3-2) with TRBJ2-7; D call uncertain. This CDR3 contains 14 residues. Per the germline V gene, CDR1 is LGHDT and CDR2 is YNNKEL (reference sequence). V was shortened by 1 base and J by 2 bases, with 9 bases between the two germline ends. CDR3 DNA: TGTGCCAGCAGCCAAGCCGGCGGAACCTACGAGCAGTACTTC. It specifies CASSQAGGTYEQYF.

The rearrangement links TRBV20-1 to TRBJ1-5; the match to TRBD1 covers 10 bases. Germline V lookup: CDR1 DFQATT, CDR2 SNEGSKA (reference sequence). After removal of 3 bases from V and 3 bases from J, the junction contained 5 bases not matched to a gene. The CDR3 is made up of 15 amino acids. The CDR3 is CSASGTGANNQPQHF. The CDR3 DNA follows: TGCAGTGCTAGTGGGACAGGGGCGAACAATCAGCCCCAGCATTTT.